Each of the 32 T cell receptor beta chains below was sequenced from the same sample in a study of blood T cell repertoires in COVID-19. Some clones are missing from TCRdb's copy, which holds only in-frame ones; the method was immunoSEQ multiplex PCR. The table records about 200,000 clones, roughly 82% of them present only once. Sequenced sample: PBMCs or T cells enriched from blood (not recorded which). The receptors shown here come from a middle-aged man who had recovered from COVID-19.

The J gene is TRBJ1-2, the V gene TRBV19; 7 nucleotides agree with TRBD1. Germline CDR1 and CDR2: LNHDA and SQIVND (reference sequence). The ends lost 4 bases at V and 4 bases at J; junction bases unmatched: 3. The CDR3 length is 13 residues. CDR3 loop: CASSTGTVYGYTF. Here the CDR3 DNA reads TGTGCCAGTAGTACCGGGACAGTCTATGGCTACACCTTC.

This chain uses TRBV2 with TRBJ1-1; TRBD1 aligns across 9 bases. The CDR3 loop spans 14 amino acids. Germline CDR1 is SNHLY and CDR2 is FYNNEI. Unmatched junction bases numbered 9, after V lost 6 bases and J lost 7 bases. Written as DNA, the CDR3 is TGTGCCAGCAGAGCCGGGACAGGGTTGATTGAAGCTTTCTTT. Translated: CASRAGTGLIEAFF.

The CDR3: CASSLTAGGMNTEAFF. CDR3 nucleotide sequence: TGTGCCAGCTCCCTTACAGCAGGGGGTATGAACACTGAAGCTTTCTTT. The chain employs TRBV18 and TRBJ1-1; 7 bases match TRBD1. The CDR3 spans 16 residues. Unmatched junction bases numbered 10, after V lost 6 bases and J lost 0 bases. Germline CDR1 and CDR2: KGHSH and LQKENI.

The chain is built from TRBV7-9 and TRBJ1-4; D gene ambiguous. Deletions cut 1 base from V and 4 bases from J, with 10 bases between. Germline V gene lookup returns CDR1 SEHNR and CDR2 FQNEAQ (reference sequence). The CDR3 totals 15 residues. This CDR3 is CASSLVGGNNEKLFF. The CDR3 DNA is TGTGCCAGCAGCTTAGTAGGAGGGAATAATGAAAAACTGTTTTTT.

The J gene is TRBJ1-6, the V gene TRBV11-2, with 10 bases lining up with TRBD1. Germline V gene data show CDR1 as SGHAT and CDR2 as FQNNGV. CDR3 length equals 14 residues. The junction had 6 bases not matched to a gene; V was cut back by 7 bases and J by 9 bases. CDR3 DNA: TGTGCCAGCACCGTTGACAGGGGGCTTTCACCCCTCCACTTT. This encodes CASTVDRGLSPLHF.

The chain recombines TRBV7-9 with TRBJ2-3; 9 bases agree with TRBD2. The CDR3 spans 18 residues. Germline CDR1 reads SEHNR; CDR2 reads FQNEAQ (reference sequence). The V gene end was trimmed by 3 bases and the J gene end by 2 bases; junction bases not matched to a gene: 12. The CDR3 reads CASSFLAGGPFYTDTQYF. CDR3 DNA: TGTGCCAGCAGCTTTCTGGCGGGAGGGCCGTTTTACACAGATACGCAGTATTTT.

There are a few counts of this clone. The chain links TRBV10-3 to TRBJ1-5; 10 bases fit TRBD1. The CDR3 consists of 15 residues. V lost 3 bases to trimming and J lost 7 bases; unmatched junction nucleotides: 6. Germline-derived CDR1 and CDR2 are ENHRY and SYGVKD. The CDR3 reads CAISDRQGAEQPQHF. CDR3 coding DNA: TGTGCCATCAGTGATCGACAGGGGGCCGAGCAGCCCCAGCATTTT.

The table lists this clone with a count of one. This chain uses TRBV5-6 with TRBJ2-5, with D uncertain. Trimming cost V 6 bases and J 2 bases, with 11 bases left between them. CDR3 size: 13 residues. Per germline, CDR1 SGHDT and CDR2 YYEEEE. The CDR3 spells CASNPTGQETQYF. CDR3 bases: TGTGCCAGCAACCCGACGGGTCAAGAGACCCAGTACTTC.

This chain connects TRBV3-1 (or the pseudogene TRBV3-2) to TRBJ1-5; D may be TRBD1 (5 bases). Germline V gives CDR1 LGHDT, CDR2 YNNKEL (reference sequence). The CDR3 length is 15 residues. Trimming pared 0 bases from V and 7 bases from J, leaving 13 bases between. CDR3 amino acids: CASSQDRGGRQPQHF. The DNA of the CDR3 is TGTGCCAGCAGCCAAGATCGGGGGGGAAGGCAGCCCCAGCATTTT.

The rearrangement uses TRBV5-4 and TRBJ1-3; TRBD1 aligns across 7 bases. In germline, CDR1 is SGHNT, CDR2 YYREEE (reference sequence). The CDR3 totals 15 residues. V shed 6 bases and J 4 bases; nucleotides not matched to a gene: 10. CDR3: CASNEGGFEGNTIYF. The CDR3 coding sequence is TGTGCCAGCAATGAAGGGGGCTTTGAGGGAAACACCATATATTTT.

The chain couples TRBV28 to TRBJ1-1; TRBD1 agrees at 10 bases. CDR3 size: 15 residues. Trimming cost V 5 bases and J 2 bases; bases outside gene matches: 5. The germline V gene has CDR1 MDHEN and CDR2 SYDVKM. The CDR3 DNA reads TGTGCCAGCAGTCCCTGGGACAGGGGAAACACTGAAGCTTTCTTT. This translates into CASSPWDRGNTEAFF. Full variable domain (remainder filled in from reference TRBV28 and TRBJ1-1): DVKVTQSSRYLVKRTGEKVFLECVQDMDHENMFWYRQDPGLGLRLIYFSYDVKMKEKGDIPEGYSVSREKKERFSLILESASTNQTSMYLCASSPWDRGNTEAFFGQGTRLTVV.

V usage is TRBV4-2 and J usage is TRBJ2-2, with D perhaps matching TRBD1 (6 bases). This CDR3 is 13 amino acids long. Trimming removed 8 bases from V and 0 bases from J, with 7 bases in between. Germline V CDR1 and CDR2: LGHNA, YNFKEQ. The chain's CDR3 is CASGQPNTGELFF. Here the CDR3 DNA reads TGTGCCAGCGGACAGCCGAACACCGGGGAGCTGTTTTTT.

This clone has a handful of counts. The CDR3 loop reads CASSLDVGQGEAFF. CDR3 DNA sequence: TGTGCCAGCAGCTTAGATGTCGGTCAGGGTGAAGCTTTCTTT. V usage is TRBV11-2 and J usage is TRBJ1-1, with D perhaps TRBD1 (5 bases). The germline gives CDR1 SGHAT, CDR2 FQNNGV. This CDR3 comprises 14 residues. The V end lost 0 bases, the J end lost 7 bases, and 12 bases lay between the germline ends. Using reference TRBV11-2 and TRBJ1-1 for the parts outside the CDR3, the full variable domain is EAGVAQSPRYKIIEKRQSVAFWCNPISGHATLYWYQQILGQGPKLLIQFQNNGVVDDSQLPKDRFSAERLKGVDSTLKIQPAKLEDSAVYLCASSLDVGQGEAFFGQGTRLTVV.

In its sample, this clone was seen a few times. J is TRBJ2-1 and V is TRBV19; TRBD2 agrees at 11 bases. The CDR3 length is 18 residues. Unmatched junction bases numbered 16, after V lost 7 bases and J lost 5 bases. In germline, CDR1 is LNHDA, CDR2 SQIVND (reference sequence). CDR3 sequence: CASTSGGLAGGTDNEQFF. The CDR3 coding sequence is TGTGCCAGTACCTCAGGGGGGCTAGCGGGAGGTACCGACAATGAGCAGTTCTTC.

The chain uses TRBV7-2 and TRBJ1-1; TRBD1 is a possible D gene (5 bases). This CDR3 comprises 13 residues. The germline CDR1 and CDR2 sequences are SGHTA and FQGNSA. V lost 7 bases to trimming and J lost 4 bases, with 13 bases between them. The DNA for the CDR3 is TGTGCCAGCAAGTGGGGGAGGACCACTGAAGCTTTCTTT. This encodes CASKWGRTTEAFF.

This chain links TRBV5-4 with TRBJ2-2; TRBD2 matches 7 bases. V gave up 10 bases and J gave up 5 bases; unmatched junction bases: 14. CDR3 length: 15 residues. The germline gives CDR1 SGHNT, CDR2 YYREEE (reference sequence). CDR3 amino acids: CALTLGGRSTGELFF. In DNA form, the CDR3 reads TGTGCCCTTACTTTGGGCGGGAGAAGTACCGGGGAGCTGTTTTTT.

The chain has TRBV5-1 and TRBJ1-4; 9 nucleotides align to TRBD1. In germline, CDR1 is SGHRS, CDR2 YFSETQ. Unmatched junction bases numbered 3, after V lost 0 bases and J lost 6 bases. This CDR3 has 15 amino acids. CDR3 protein: CASSLEWTGDEKLFF. The CDR3 DNA reads as TGCGCCAGCAGCTTGGAATGGACAGGGGATGAAAAACTGTTTTTT.

This clone was observed a single time. The gene calls are TRBV7-6 and TRBJ1-1; D ambiguous. Germline values: CDR1 SGHVS, CDR2 FNYEAQ. Between the trimmed V and J ends, which lost 5 bases and 7 bases, there was a span of 11 bases. This CDR3 region has 12 residues. The CDR3 DNA is TGTGCCAGCAGCAGGTGGGAGGGTGAAGCTTTCTTT. This gives the protein CASSRWEGEAFF. The full variable domain, with the rest looked up from reference TRBV7-6 and TRBJ1-1, is GAGVSQSPRYKVTKRGQDVALRCDPISGHVSLYWYRQALGQGPEFLTYFNYEAQQDKSGLPNDRFSAERPEGSISTLTIQRTEQRDSAMYRCASSRWEGEAFFGQGTRLTVV.

V and J are TRBV6-2 or TRBV6-3 and TRBJ2-7, with D unresolved. CDR1 and CDR2 (germline): MNHEY, SVGEGT. Trimming left V 0 bases short and J 6 bases short, with 12 bases between. The CDR3 has 14 amino acids. Written as DNA, the CDR3 is TGTGCCAGCAGTTACTCCTCGGTGGTTACCGAGCAGTACTTC. It translates to CASSYSSVVTEQYF.

CDR3 amino acids: CASSLSAGVAYEQYV. DNA for the CDR3: TGTGCCAGCAGTTTATCCGCAGGGGTGGCCTACGAGCAGTACGTC. The chain uses TRBV27 and TRBJ2-7, with D possibly matching TRBD1 (6 bases). The CDR3 is made up of 15 amino acids. Looked up from germline, CDR1 is MNHEY and CDR2 is SMNVEV (reference sequence). The ends were cut back, 0 bases at V and 2 bases at J, with 11 bases in the middle.

This sequence joins TRBV5-8 and TRBJ2-3, with D maybe TRBD1 (6 bases). The germline V and J ends were trimmed by 6 bases and 4 bases, with 18 bases remaining between them. The CDR3 has 15 amino acids. CDR1 is SGHTS, CDR2 YDEGEE, per germline. CDR3 amino acids: CASTQGSLVPDTQYF. The CDR3 nucleotides are TGTGCCAGCACCCAGGGGAGTCTCGTCCCAGATACGCAGTATTTT.

A few counts support this clone. The CDR3 is CATSDRGTGYTF. The CDR3 DNA sequence: TGTGCCACCAGTGACAGGGGTACCGGCTACACCTTC. The chain is built from TRBV24-1 and TRBJ1-2, with TRBD1 as a possible D gene (6 bases). Between the trimmed V and J ends, which lost 4 bases and 8 bases, there was a span of 10 bases. There are 12 residues in the CDR3. Per germline, CDR1 KGHDR and CDR2 SFDVKD.

The chain couples TRBV4-1 to TRBJ1-4, with D maybe TRBD1 (5 bases). Germline V gene data show CDR1 as MGHRA and CDR2 as YSYEKL. Trimming removed 1 base at V and 8 bases at J, with 14 bases between. CDR3 length: 15 amino acids. In DNA form, the CDR3 reads TGCGCCAGCAGCCAAGTCTCAGGGATCTCCGAAAAACTGTTTTTT. Translation: CASSQVSGISEKLFF.

V and J are TRBV28 and TRBJ1-2; 7 bases line up with TRBD1. V lost 5 bases to trimming and J lost 10 bases; unmatched junction nucleotides: 10. Germline V gives CDR1 MDHEN, CDR2 SYDVKM. The CDR3 covers 13 residues. The CDR3 sequence: CASSIGQENFYTF. In DNA, the CDR3 is TGTGCCAGCAGTATTGGACAGGAAAATTTCTACACCTTC.

This chain joins TRBV6-5 and TRBJ1-4; TRBD1 aligns across 7 bases. Germline lookup yields CDR1 MNHEY and CDR2 SVGAGI. Unmatched junction bases numbered 6, after V lost 7 bases and J lost 7 bases. The CDR3 totals 13 residues. The CDR3 DNA follows: TGTGCCAGCACCCAGGGGACAGTTGAAAAACTGTTTTTT. Protein: CASTQGTVEKLFF.

This clone was observed once. The chain links TRBV5-4 to TRBJ1-1; D not resolved. The length of the CDR3 is 15 residues. Trimming took off 2 bases at V and 1 base at J, with 12 bases between the two ends. CDR1 and CDR2 from the germline V gene are SGHNT and YYREEE (reference sequence). The DNA of the CDR3 is TGTGCCAGCAGCTTCGGACTGACACCGAACACTGAAGCTTTCTTT. Its translation: CASSFGLTPNTEAFF.

The rearrangement uses TRBV2 and TRBJ2-5, with 9 bases aligning to TRBD2. Germline values: CDR1 SNHLY, CDR2 FYNNEI. J gave up 4 bases and V 1 base, and 7 bases lay outside the gene matches. The CDR3 consists of 16 residues. The CDR3 DNA follows: TGTGCCAGCAGTGAAGGGGCTAGCGGGATGGTAGAGACCCAGTACTTC. It encodes CASSEGASGMVETQYF.

The chain is built from TRBV7-2 and TRBJ2-5; a possible D gene is TRBD1 (5 bases). From germline, CDR1 is SGHTA and CDR2 FQGNSA. Trimming cost V 5 bases and J 0 bases, with 7 bases left between them. The CDR3 extends over 13 amino acids. In nucleotides, the CDR3 is TGTGCCAGCAGCACAGGCCACCAAGAGACCCAGTACTTC. Translating it yields CASSTGHQETQYF. The full variable domain, in which reference TRBV7-2 and TRBJ2-5 provide the parts outside the CDR3, is GAGVSQSPSNKVTEKGKDVELRCDPISGHTALYWYRQSLGQGLEFLIYFQGNSAPDKSGLPSDRFSAERTGGSVSTLTIQRTQQEDSAVYLCASSTGHQETQYFGPGTRLLVL.

The V gene is TRBV18, the J gene TRBJ2-2; possible D gene TRBD1, 6 bases. V lost 5 bases, J lost 3 bases, and 16 bases lay in between. Germline-derived CDR1 and CDR2 are KGHSH and LQKENI. CDR3 length equals 16 residues. The CDR3 here is CASSATQWGHTGELFF. CDR3 nucleotide sequence: TGTGCCAGCTCAGCCACCCAATGGGGGCACACCGGGGAGCTGTTTTTT.

V is TRBV7-2 and J is TRBJ2-1, with TRBD2 matching over 7 bases. This CDR3 region has 16 residues. The V gene end was trimmed by 2 bases and the J gene end by 8 bases; junction bases not matched to a gene: 12. Per the germline V gene, CDR1 is SGHTA and CDR2 is FQGNSA. CDR3 residues: CASSLRAGSGEDEQFF. Written as DNA, the CDR3 is TGTGCCAGCAGCTTAAGAGCGGGAAGTGGTGAAGATGAGCAGTTCTTC. Full variable domain (rest looked up from reference TRBV7-2 and TRBJ2-1): GAGVSQSPSNKVTEKGKDVELRCDPISGHTALYWYRQSLGQGLEFLIYFQGNSAPDKSGLPSDRFSAERTGGSVSTLTIQRTQQEDSAVYLCASSLRAGSGEDEQFFGPGTRLTVL.

The chain is built from TRBV19 and TRBJ2-1; 11 nucleotides line up with TRBD2. This CDR3 contains 16 residues. The trim removed 9 bases at V and 4 bases at J, leaving 11 bases unmatched. Germline V CDR1 and CDR2: LNHDA, SQIVND (reference sequence). DNA of the CDR3: TGTGCCAGCAACCTCGGGGCTAGCGGGGGGTACAATGAGCAGTTCTTC. Its translation is CASNLGASGGYNEQFF.

About this clone itself: Mismatch with germline at one junction end may stem from a read error. The chain combines TRBV9 with TRBJ2-1, with a possible D match to TRBD2 (6 bases). The germline V gene has CDR1 SGDLS and CDR2 YYNGEE. This CDR3 region has 14 residues. The CDR3 DNA sequence: TGTGCCAGCAGCGTAGGGGGAGGCGGGAATGGGCAGTTCTTC. Protein: CASSVGGGGNGQFF.